This T cell receptor (beta chain) stems from a study of human T cells and chemical hapten exposure. Broader study findings: While controls formed fewer of them, expanded TCRs formed significantly more large CDR3 similarity clusters.

The CDR3 consists of 13 residues. Trimming removed 2 bases from V and 5 bases from J, with 10 bases in between. Germline CDR1 reads MNHEY; CDR2 reads SMNVEV (reference sequence). This clonotype was counted ten times or more. Its antigen remains unidentified. Unique molecular identifiers were affixed to discrete cDNA molecules within the library. MiXCR, applied by TCRdb to the RACE reads, yields one record per CDR3 protein. The repertoire includes about 380,000 distinct CDR3 sequences, 4.5% to 6% of them detected once, and around 2.6% sits in the top ten. Specified time point: pre-sensitization, week 0. This sample's treatment: therapeutic diphenylcyclopropenone sensitization with weekly scalp DPC.

This chain connects TRBV27 to TRBJ2-7; D call uncertain. The clonotype comes from a woman between 50 and 59 years old with alopecia areata. Some clones in this sample may be carry-over from other donors' samples. The starting material was whole blood, obtained in connection with sensitization to the hapten diphenylcyclopropenone (DPC). The CDR3 sequence is CASSLGRRNEQYF. In DNA form, the CDR3 reads TGTGCCAGCAGTTTAGGGCGTAGAAACGAGCAGTACTTC.